This T cell receptor beta chain was found in a study of blood T cell repertoires in COVID-19. Turning to the study itself: Whether acute or convalescent, the COVID-19 samples came from the United States, Italy and Spain. PBMCs, B-cell-depleted T cells, or T cells were the source of the cDNA or gDNA that made up the material.

The authors' processing: Estimation of nucleated cell counts relied on the amplification of reference gene primers. The method was immunoSEQ multiplex PCR; TCRdb's version includes in-frame clones alone and lacks a portion of them. V and J calls and clone size are given by that table; D and trimming were obtained from the DNA. The sample lists about 200,000 clones, approximately 79% occurring once. Unmatched junction bases numbered 4, after V lost 2 bases and J lost 6 bases. Germline lookup yields CDR1 SGDLS and CDR2 YYNGEE. The CDR3 covers 14 residues. This clone was seen repeatedly, ten times or more. Other DNA sequences in the sample encode the same CDR3.

This TCR came from a human donor in a cohort sampled during active COVID-19. Source material: peripheral blood. This chain connects TRBV9 to TRBJ2-1, with 8 bases matching TRBD1. The CDR3 protein is CASSVETGVNEQFF. DNA of the CDR3: TGTGCCAGCAGCGTGGAGACAGGGGTCAATGAGCAGTTCTTC.